Listed below are T cell receptor beta chains from one sample, sequenced in a study of cytomegalovirus exposure and HLA in healthy donors. Sequenced by immunoSEQ multiplex PCR; TCRdb stores in-frame clones only, minus some. The profile shows 150,000 to 170,000 clones, 74% of them singletons. Input material: PBMCs. These receptors originate from a man younger than 40 in good health and CMV-seronegative. Each CDR3 is given without its conserved first and last residue. Size is omitted from some rows. Given values are once, few, many or a class for expanded clones.

- TRBJ2-1 TRBV4-3 ASSQGGLEGVNEQF
few TRBJ2-3 TRBV25-1 ASSEGGTDTQY
- TRBJ2-7 TRBV5-1 ASSQGQGIYEQY
- TRBJ2-7 TRBV5-1 ASSLAATGPSYEQY
- TRBJ2-7 TRBV28 ASTGAYREAVYEQY
- TRBJ1-5 TRBV2 ASSKDRGSNQPQH
- TRBJ2-3 TRBV15 ATSRVGGTGDTQY
- TRBJ2-1 TRBV29-1 SAESANSNEQF
- TRBJ1-1 TRBV2 ASMGIGQRNPEAF
- TRBJ2-7 TRBV6-5 ASSYSRNPGSYEQY
once TRBJ2-3 TRBV19 ASSLLAWRTDTQY
- TRBJ2-4 TRBV7-9 ASSRRAKNIQY
- TRBJ2-3 TRBV7-3 ASSSTSGGASDTQY
- TRBJ2-7 TRBV6-1 ASSEGQGIPYSEQY
few TRBJ1-2 TRBV5-4 ASSLDAGIVT